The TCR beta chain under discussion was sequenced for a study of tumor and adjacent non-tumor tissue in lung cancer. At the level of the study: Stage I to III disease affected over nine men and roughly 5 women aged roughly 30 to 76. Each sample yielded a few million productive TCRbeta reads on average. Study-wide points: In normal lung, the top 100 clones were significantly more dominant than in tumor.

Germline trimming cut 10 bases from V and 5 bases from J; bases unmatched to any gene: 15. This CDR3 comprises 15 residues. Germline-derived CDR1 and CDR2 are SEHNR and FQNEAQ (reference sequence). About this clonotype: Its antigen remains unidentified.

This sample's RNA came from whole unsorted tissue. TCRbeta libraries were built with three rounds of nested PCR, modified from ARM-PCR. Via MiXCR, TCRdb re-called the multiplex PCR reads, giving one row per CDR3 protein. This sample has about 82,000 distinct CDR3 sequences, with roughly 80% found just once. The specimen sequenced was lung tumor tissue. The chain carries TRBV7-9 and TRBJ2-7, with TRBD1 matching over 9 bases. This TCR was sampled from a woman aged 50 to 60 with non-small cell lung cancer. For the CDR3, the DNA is TGTGCCAATAGCCTGACCGGGACAGGGAGCCACGAGCAGTACTTC. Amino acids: CANSLTGTGSHEQYF.